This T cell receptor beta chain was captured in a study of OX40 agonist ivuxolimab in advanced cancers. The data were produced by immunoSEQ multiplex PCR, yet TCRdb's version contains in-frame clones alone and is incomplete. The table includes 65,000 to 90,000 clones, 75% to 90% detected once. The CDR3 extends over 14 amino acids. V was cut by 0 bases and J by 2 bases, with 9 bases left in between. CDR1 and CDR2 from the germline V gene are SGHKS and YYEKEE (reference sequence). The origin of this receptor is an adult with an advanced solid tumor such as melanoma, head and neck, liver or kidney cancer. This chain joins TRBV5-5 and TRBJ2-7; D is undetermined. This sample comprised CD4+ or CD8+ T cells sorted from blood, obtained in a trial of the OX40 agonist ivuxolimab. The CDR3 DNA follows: TGTGCCAGCAGCTTGGAAGACGGCGCCTACGAGCAGTACTTC. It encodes CASSLEDGAYEQYF.